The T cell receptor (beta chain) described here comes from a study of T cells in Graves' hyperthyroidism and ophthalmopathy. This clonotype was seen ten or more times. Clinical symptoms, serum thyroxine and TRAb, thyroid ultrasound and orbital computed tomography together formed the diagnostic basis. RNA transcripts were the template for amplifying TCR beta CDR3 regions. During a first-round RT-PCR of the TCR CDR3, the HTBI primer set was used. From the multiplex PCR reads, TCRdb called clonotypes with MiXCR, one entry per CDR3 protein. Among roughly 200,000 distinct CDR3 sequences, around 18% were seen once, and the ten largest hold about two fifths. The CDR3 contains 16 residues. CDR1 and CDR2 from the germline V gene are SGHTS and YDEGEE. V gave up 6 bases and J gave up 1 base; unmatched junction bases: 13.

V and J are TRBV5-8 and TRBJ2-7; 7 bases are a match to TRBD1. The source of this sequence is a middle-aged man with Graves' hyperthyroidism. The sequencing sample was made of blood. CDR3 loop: CASTPFTTGISYEQYF. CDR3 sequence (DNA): TGTGCCAGCACCCCTTTTACGACAGGGATTTCCTACGAGCAGTACTTC.